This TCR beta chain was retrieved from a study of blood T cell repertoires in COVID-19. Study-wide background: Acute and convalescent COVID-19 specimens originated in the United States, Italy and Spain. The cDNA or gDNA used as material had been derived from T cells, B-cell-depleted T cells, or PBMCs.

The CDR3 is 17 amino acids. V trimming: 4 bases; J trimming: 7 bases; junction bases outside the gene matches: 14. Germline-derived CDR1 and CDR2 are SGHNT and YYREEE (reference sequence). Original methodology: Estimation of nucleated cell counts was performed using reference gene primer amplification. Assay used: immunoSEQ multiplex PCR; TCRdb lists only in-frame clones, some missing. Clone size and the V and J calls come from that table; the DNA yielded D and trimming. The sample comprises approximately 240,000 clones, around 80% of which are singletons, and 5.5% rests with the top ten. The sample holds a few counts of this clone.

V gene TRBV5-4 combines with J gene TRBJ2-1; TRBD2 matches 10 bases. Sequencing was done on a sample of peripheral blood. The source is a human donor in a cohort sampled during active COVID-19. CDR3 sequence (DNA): TGTGCCAGCAGCCTCTTGAAGGGGACTAGCGTGGTGAATGAGCAGTTCTTC. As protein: CASSLLKGTSVVNEQFF.